This T cell receptor (beta chain) was captured by sequencing in a study of OX40 agonist ivuxolimab in advanced cancers. Across the study: Hepatocellular carcinoma, melanoma, renal cell or head and neck cancer was diagnosed in the dose-escalation patients.

Patients were ineligible given autoimmune disease history or systemic immunosuppression. Baseline was the first blood sampling point, followed by cycle 4 day 1 and cycle 7 day 1. The V and J ends lost 4 bases and 4 bases, in that order; junction bases with no gene match: 15. The germline V gene has CDR1 LNHDA and CDR2 SQIVND (reference sequence). This CDR3 comprises 17 residues. Assay used: immunoSEQ multiplex PCR; TCRdb lists only in-frame clones, some missing. Of some 80,000 clones listed, roughly 90% are singletons. This receptor was obtained from an adult with an advanced solid tumor such as melanoma, head and neck, liver or kidney cancer. The chain combines TRBV19 with TRBJ1-2, with 7 bases fitting TRBD1. The material was CD4+ or CD8+ T cells sorted from blood, obtained in a trial of the OX40 agonist ivuxolimab. The CDR3 DNA reads TGTGCCAGTAGTAGGGACAGTTCAGCGTTTGATGGCTATGGCTACACCTTC. Translated, it gives CASSRDSSAFDGYGYTF. The full variable domain, its missing parts supplied by reference TRBV19 and TRBJ1-2, is DGGITQSPKYLFRKEGQNVTLSCEQNLNHDAMYWYRQDPGQGLRLIYYSQIVNDFQKGDIAEGYSVSREKKESFPLTVTSAQKNPTAFYLCASSRDSSAFDGYGYTFGSGTRLTVV.